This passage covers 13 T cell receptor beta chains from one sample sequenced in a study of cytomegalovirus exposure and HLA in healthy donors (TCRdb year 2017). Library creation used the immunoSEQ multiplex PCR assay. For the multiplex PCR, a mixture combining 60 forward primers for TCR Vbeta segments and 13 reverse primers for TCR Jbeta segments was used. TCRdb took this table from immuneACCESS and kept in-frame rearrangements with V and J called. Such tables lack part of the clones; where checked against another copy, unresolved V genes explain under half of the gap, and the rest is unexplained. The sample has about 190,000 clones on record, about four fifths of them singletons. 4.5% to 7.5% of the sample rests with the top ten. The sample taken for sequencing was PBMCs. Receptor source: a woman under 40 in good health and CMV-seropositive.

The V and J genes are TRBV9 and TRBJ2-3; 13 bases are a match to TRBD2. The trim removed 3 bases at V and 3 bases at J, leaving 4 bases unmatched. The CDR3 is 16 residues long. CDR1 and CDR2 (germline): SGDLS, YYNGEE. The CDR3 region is CASSAGTSGITDTQYF. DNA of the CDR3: TGTGCCAGCAGCGCCGGGACTAGCGGGATAACAGATACGCAGTATTTT.

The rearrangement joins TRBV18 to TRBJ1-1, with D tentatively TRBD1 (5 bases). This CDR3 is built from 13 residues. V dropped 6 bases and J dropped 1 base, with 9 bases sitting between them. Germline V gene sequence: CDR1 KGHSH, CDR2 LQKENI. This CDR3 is CASSGLGNTEAFF. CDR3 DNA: TGTGCCAGCTCGGGACTTGGGAACACTGAAGCTTTCTTT.

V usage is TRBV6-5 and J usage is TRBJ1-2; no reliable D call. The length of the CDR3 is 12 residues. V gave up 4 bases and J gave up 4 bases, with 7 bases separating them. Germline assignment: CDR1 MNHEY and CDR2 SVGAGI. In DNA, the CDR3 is TGTGCCAGCAGTTCGGGTGTCTATGGCTACACCTTC. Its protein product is CASSSGVYGYTF.

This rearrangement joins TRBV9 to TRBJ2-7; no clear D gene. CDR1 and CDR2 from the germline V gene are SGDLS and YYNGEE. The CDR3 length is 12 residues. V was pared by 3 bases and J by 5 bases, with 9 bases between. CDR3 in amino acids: CASSESYDEQYF. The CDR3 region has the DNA TGTGCCAGCAGCGAGAGTTACGACGAGCAGTACTTC.

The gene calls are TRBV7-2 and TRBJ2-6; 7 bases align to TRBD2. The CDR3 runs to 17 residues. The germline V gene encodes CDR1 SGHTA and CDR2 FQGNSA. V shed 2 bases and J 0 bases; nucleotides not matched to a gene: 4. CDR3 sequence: CASSLPGGTSGANVLTF. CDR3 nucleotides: TGTGCCAGCAGCTTACCGGGGGGTACCTCTGGGGCCAACGTCCTGACTTTC. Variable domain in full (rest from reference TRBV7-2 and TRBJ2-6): GAGVSQSPSNKVTEKGKDVELRCDPISGHTALYWYRQSLGQGLEFLIYFQGNSAPDKSGLPSDRFSAERTGGSVSTLTIQRTQQEDSAVYLCASSLPGGTSGANVLTFGAGSRLTVL.

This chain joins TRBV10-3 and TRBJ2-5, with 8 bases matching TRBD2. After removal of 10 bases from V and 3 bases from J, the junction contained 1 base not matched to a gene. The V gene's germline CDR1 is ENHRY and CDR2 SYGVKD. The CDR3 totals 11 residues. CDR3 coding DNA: TGTGCCAGTAGCGGGGAAGAGACCCAGTACTTC. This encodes CASSGEETQYF.

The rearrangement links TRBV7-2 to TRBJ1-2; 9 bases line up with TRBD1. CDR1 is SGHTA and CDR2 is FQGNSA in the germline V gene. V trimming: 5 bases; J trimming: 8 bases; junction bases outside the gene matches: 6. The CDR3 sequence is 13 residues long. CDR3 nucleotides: TGTGCCAGCAGCCGGGACAGGGTAAGAGGCTACACCTTC. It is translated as CASSRDRVRGYTF.

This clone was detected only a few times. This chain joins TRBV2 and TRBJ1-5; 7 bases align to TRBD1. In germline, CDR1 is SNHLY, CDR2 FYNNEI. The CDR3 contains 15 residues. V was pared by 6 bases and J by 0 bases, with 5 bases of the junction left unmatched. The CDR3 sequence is CASRGGTVSNQPQHF. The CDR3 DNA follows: TGTGCCAGCAGGGGCGGGACAGTTAGCAATCAGCCCCAGCATTTT.

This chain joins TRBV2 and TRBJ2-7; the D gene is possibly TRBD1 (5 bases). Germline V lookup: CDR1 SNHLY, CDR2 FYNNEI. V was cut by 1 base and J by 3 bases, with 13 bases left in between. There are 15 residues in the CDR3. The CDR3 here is CASSEGPGQSYEQYF. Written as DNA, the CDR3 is TGTGCCAGCAGTGAAGGCCCCGGACAAAGCTACGAGCAGTACTTC.

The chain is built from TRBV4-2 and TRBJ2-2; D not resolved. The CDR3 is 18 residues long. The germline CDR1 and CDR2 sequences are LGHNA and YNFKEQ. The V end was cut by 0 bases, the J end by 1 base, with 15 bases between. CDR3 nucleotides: TGTGCCAGCAGCCAAGATCCCTTAGTTACCCTGAACACCGGGGAGCTGTTTTTT. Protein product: CASSQDPLVTLNTGELFF.

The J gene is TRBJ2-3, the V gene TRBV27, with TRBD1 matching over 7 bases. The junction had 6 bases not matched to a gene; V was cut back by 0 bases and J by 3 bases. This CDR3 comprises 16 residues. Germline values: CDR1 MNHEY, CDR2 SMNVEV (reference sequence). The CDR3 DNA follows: TGTGCCAGCAGTTTATCCCATGACAGGGTAACAGATACGCAGTATTTT. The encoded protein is CASSLSHDRVTDTQYF.

CDR3: CASSLGFNQPQHF. The CDR3 DNA is TGTGCCAGCAGCCTCGGGTTCAATCAGCCCCAGCATTTT. This rearrangement joins TRBV7-9 to TRBJ1-5; D remains ambiguous. Germline V CDR1 and CDR2: SEHNR, FQNEAQ (reference sequence). The CDR3 length is 13 residues. The germline V and J ends were trimmed by 5 bases and 3 bases, with 8 bases remaining between them.

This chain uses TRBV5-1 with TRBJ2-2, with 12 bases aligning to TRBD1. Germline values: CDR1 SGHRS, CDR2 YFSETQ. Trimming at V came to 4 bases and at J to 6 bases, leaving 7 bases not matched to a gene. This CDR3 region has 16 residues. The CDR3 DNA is TGCGCCAGCAGCCTAGGGACAGGGGGCCGGTCCGGGGAGCTGTTTTTT. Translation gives CASSLGTGGRSGELFF. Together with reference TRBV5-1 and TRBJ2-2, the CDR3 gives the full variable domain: KAGVTQTPRYLIKTRGQQVTLSCSPISGHRSVSWYQQTPGQGLQFLFEYFSETQRNKGNFPGRFSGRQFSNSRSEMNVSTLELGDSALYLCASSLGTGGRSGELFFGEGSRLTVL.